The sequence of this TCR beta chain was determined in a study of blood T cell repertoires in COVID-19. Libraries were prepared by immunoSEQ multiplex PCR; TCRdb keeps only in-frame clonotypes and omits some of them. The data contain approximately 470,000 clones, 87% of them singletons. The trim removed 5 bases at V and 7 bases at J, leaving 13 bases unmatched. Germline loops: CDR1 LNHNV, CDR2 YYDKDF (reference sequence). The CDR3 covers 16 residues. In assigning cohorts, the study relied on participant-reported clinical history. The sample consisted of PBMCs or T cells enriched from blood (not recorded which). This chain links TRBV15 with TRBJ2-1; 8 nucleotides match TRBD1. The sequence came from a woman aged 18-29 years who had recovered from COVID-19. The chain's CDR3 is CATSPTGGIGLNEQFF. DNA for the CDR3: TGTGCCACCAGCCCTACAGGGGGAATTGGCTTAAATGAGCAGTTCTTC.